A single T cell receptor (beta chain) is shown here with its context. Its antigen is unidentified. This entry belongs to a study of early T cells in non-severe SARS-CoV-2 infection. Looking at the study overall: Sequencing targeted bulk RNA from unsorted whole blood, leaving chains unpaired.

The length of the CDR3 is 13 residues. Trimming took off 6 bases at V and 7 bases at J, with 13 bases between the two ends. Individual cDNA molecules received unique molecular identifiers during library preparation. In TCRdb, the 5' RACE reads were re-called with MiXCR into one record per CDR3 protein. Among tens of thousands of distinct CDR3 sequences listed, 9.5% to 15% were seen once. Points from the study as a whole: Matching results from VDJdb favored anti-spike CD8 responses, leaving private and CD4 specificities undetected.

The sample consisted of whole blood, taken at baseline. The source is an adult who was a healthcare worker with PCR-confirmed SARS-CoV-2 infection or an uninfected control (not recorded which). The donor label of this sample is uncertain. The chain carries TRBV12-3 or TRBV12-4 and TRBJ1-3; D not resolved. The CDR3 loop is CASRLIPRNTIYF. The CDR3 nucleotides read TGTGCCAGCAGACTCATCCCTCGCAACACCATATATTTT.